These 20 T cell receptor beta chains originate from one sample sequenced in a study of graft-versus-host responses after intestinal transplantation. Antigen specificity for these receptors is unknown. Sequencing was performed with immunoSEQ multiplex PCR; in TCRdb, only in-frame clones are kept and a portion is missing. The table includes approximately 78,000 clones, roughly 87% detected once. The sequencing here drew on unstimulated CD8+ T cells sorted from spleen or lymph node cells, taken before transplant. The receptors originated from a human donor who was the organ donor for an intestinal transplant.

This chain uses TRBV25-1 with TRBJ2-1, with a weak D call TRBD1 (5 bases). There are 18 residues in the CDR3. Germline CDR1 MGHDK, CDR2 SYGVNS. Trimming shortened V by 0 bases and J by 6 bases, and 21 bases separated the two germline ends. The CDR3 bases are TGTGCCAGCAGTGAATATTTCAGGGAAACAAGAGACAGCAATGAGCAGTTCTTC. Amino acid sequence: CASSEYFRETRDSNEQFF.

The count of this clone is one. The rearrangement uses TRBV28 and TRBJ2-1, with no clear D. The CDR3 spans 17 residues. Between the trimmed V and J ends, which lost 6 bases and 5 bases, there was a span of 23 bases. The germline V gene encodes CDR1 MDHEN and CDR2 SYDVKM. CDR3 residues: CASSPSLGSALNNEQFF. For the CDR3, the DNA is TGTGCCAGCAGCCCCTCTCTTGGGTCGGCGCTTAACAATGAGCAGTTCTTC.

This chain joins TRBV4-1 and TRBJ2-7; D is unclear. Germline lookup yields CDR1 MGHRA and CDR2 YSYEKL. This CDR3 has 13 residues. Trimming stripped 0 bases from V and 6 bases from J, with 9 bases between. CDR3 sequence: CASSQDWAPEQYF. DNA of the CDR3: TGCGCCAGCAGCCAAGATTGGGCCCCCGAGCAGTACTTC.

The chain carries TRBV28 and TRBJ2-1, with 12 bases aligning to TRBD2. The CDR3 length is 16 residues. Germline CDR1 reads MDHEN; CDR2 reads SYDVKM. J lost 4 bases, V lost 6 bases, and 7 bases had no gene match. The CDR3 DNA reads TGTGCCAGCAGGACCGTGGGGACTAGCGGGTACAATGAGCAGTTCTTC. This sequence encodes CASRTVGTSGYNEQFF.

On this clone itself: One end of the junction varies from germline; a read error may be responsible. The chain carries TRBV7-3 and TRBJ1-1; D uncertain. CDR3 length equals 14 residues. CDR1 is SGHTA and CDR2 is FQGTGA in the germline V gene. This chain's CDR3 is CASSHLDWNTEAFF. CDR3 in DNA: TGCGCCAGCAGCCACTTAGACTGGAACACTGAAGCTTTCTTT. The complete variable domain, with remaining parts taken from reference TRBV7-3 and TRBJ1-1, reads GAGVSQTPSNKVTEKGKYVELRCDPISGHTALYWYRQSLGQGPEFLIYFQGTGAADDSGLPNDRFFAVRPEGSVSTLKIQRTERGDSAVYLCASSHLDWNTEAFFGQGTRLTVV.

This chain uses TRBV4-1 with TRBJ2-7; perhaps TRBD1 as D (6 bases). Germline V gene data show CDR1 as MGHRA and CDR2 as YSYEKL. V was cut by 0 bases and J by 3 bases, with 12 bases left in between. This CDR3 has 15 residues. CDR3 sequence reads: CASSQDTGTNYEQYF. The CDR3 DNA reads as TGCGCCAGCAGCCAAGATACAGGGACGAACTACGAGCAGTACTTC.

V is TRBV2 and J is TRBJ2-1, with TRBD1 matching 8 bases. The germline CDR1 and CDR2 sequences are SNHLY and FYNNEI. This CDR3 has 15 residues. V lost 4 bases and J lost 7; bases outside the gene matches: 9. The CDR3 sequence is CASSVLRGQVNEQFF. CDR3 DNA: TGTGCCAGCAGTGTATTACGGGGACAGGTAAATGAGCAGTTCTTC.

V gene TRBV28 combines with J gene TRBJ1-6; tentatively, D is TRBD1 (5 bases). Germline CDR1 and CDR2: MDHEN and SYDVKM. The CDR3 covers 18 residues. Trimming shortened V by 2 bases and J by 2 bases, and 16 bases separated the two germline ends. In nucleotides, the CDR3 is TGTGCCAGCAGTTTACGGTGGGGGGTGCAGGCCTATAATTCACCCCTCCACTTT. This codes for CASSLRWGVQAYNSPLHF.

The chain joins TRBV28 to TRBJ2-5; D uncertain. The CDR3 consists of 13 residues. Trimming stripped 1 base from V and 5 bases from J, with 8 bases between. The germline CDR1 and CDR2 sequences are MDHEN and SYDVKM. This CDR3 is CASSLYKGETQYF. The CDR3 DNA sequence: TGTGCCAGCAGTTTATATAAAGGGGAGACCCAGTACTTC. Looking up the rest from reference TRBV28 and TRBJ2-5 gives the full variable domain: DVKVTQSSRYLVKRTGEKVFLECVQDMDHENMFWYRQDPGLGLRLIYFSYDVKMKEKGDIPEGYSVSREKKERFSLILESASTNQTSMYLCASSLYKGETQYFGPGTRLLVL.

The J gene is TRBJ1-3, the V gene TRBV5-5; D remains ambiguous. Trimming stripped 4 bases from V and 2 bases from J, with 19 bases between. Per the germline V gene, CDR1 is SGHKS and CDR2 is YYEKEE (reference sequence). This CDR3 has 17 residues. DNA of the CDR3: TGTGCCAGCAGCCCGACTCGAGGCCTGGATCCTGGAAACACCATATATTTT. Protein sequence: CASSPTRGLDPGNTIYF. Full variable domain (rest looked up from reference TRBV5-5 and TRBJ1-3): DAGVTQSPTHLIKTRGQQVTLRCSPISGHKSVSWYQQVLGQGPQFIFQYYEKEERGRGNFPDRFSARQFPNYSSELNVNALLLGDSALYLCASSPTRGLDPGNTIYFGEGSWLTVV.

This clone has just one count. The chain recombines TRBV15 with TRBJ2-1; D is perhaps TRBD1 or TRBD2 (5 bases each). V lost 8 bases and J 2 bases, leaving 16 bases between the germline ends. The CDR3 spans 15 residues. Germline CDR1 LNHNV, CDR2 YYDKDF (reference sequence). The CDR3 coding sequence is TGTGCCACCGGGGACGAGGTACAGGCCTACAATGAGCAGTTCTTC. Protein sequence: CATGDEVQAYNEQFF.

V is TRBV28 and J is TRBJ1-6; 7 bases are shared with TRBD1. The CDR3 spans 13 residues. Germline V gene lookup returns CDR1 MDHEN and CDR2 SYDVKM. V was pared by 6 bases and J by 9 bases, with 5 bases of the junction left unmatched. The CDR3 DNA reads TGTGCCAGCAGCCTGACAGGGACTTCACCCCTCCACTTT. This sequence encodes CASSLTGTSPLHF.

The chain couples TRBV6-1 to TRBJ2-7; TRBD2 agrees at 12 bases. The CDR3 length is 14 residues. J gave up 4 bases and V 2 bases, and 0 bases lay outside the gene matches. Germline V lookup: CDR1 MNHNS, CDR2 SASEGT. The CDR3 nucleotides read TGTGCCAGCAGTGAACTAGCGGGGGGGTACGAGCAGTACTTC. Amino acid sequence: CASSELAGGYEQYF.

The rearrangement links TRBV6-5 to TRBJ1-4; D uncertain. The CDR3 runs to 16 residues. V was cut by 2 bases and J by 8 bases, with 18 bases left in between. Germline V gene data show CDR1 as MNHEY and CDR2 as SVGAGI. The DNA for the CDR3 is TGTGCCAGCAGTTACGCGTCCTCCTTCGAAGGGGAAAAACTGTTTTTT. Encoded protein: CASSYASSFEGEKLFF.

For this clone: This same CDR3 is encoded by further DNA sequences in the sample. V and J are TRBV10-3 and TRBJ2-4; D unclear. Germline CDR1 and CDR2: ENHRY and SYGVKD. Deletions cut 2 bases from V and 2 bases from J, with 4 bases between. The CDR3 has 13 amino acids. Here the CDR3 reads CAISEDTKNIQYF. The CDR3 DNA sequence: TGTGCCATCAGTGAGGACACCAAAAACATTCAGTACTTC.

The rearrangement joins TRBV7-3 to TRBJ1-1; D is uncertain. CDR1 and CDR2 (germline): SGHTA, FQGTGA. CDR3 length: 14 residues. With 3 bases removed from V and 4 bases from J, the gap between germline ends came to 12 bases. The CDR3 region has the DNA TGTGCCAGCAGCTTGAGGGCGAGGAGCACTGAAGCTTTCTTT. Protein sequence: CASSLRARSTEAFF.

This CDR3 is CASSADPGGPYEQYF. DNA of the CDR3: TGTGCCAGCAGCGCCGACCCCGGGGGCCCCTACGAGCAGTACTTC. This chain links TRBV9 with TRBJ2-7; TRBD1 or TRBD2 may be the D gene (6 bases each). The germline CDR1 and CDR2 sequences are SGDLS and YYNGEE. The length of the CDR3 is 15 residues. The ends were cut back, 3 bases at V and 2 bases at J, with 15 bases in the middle.

About this clone: The junction differs from germline at one of its ends, possibly a read error. Other DNA sequences in this sample translate to the same CDR3. As DNA, the CDR3 is TGCGCTAGCAGCTTGTTGCCAGGGAACTATGGCTACACCTTC. Its translation is CASSLLPGNYGYTF. The chain couples TRBV5-1 to TRBJ1-2; TRBD1 is a possible D gene (5 bases). CDR3 size: 14 residues. Germline-derived CDR1 and CDR2 are SGHRS and YFSETQ.

The rearrangement joins TRBV7-9 to TRBJ1-3; no reliable D call. V was clipped by 1 base and J by 0 bases, with 10 bases between them. Germline CDR1 SEHNR, CDR2 FQNEAQ (reference sequence). CDR3 size: 16 residues. This CDR3 is CASSLGAPVSGNTIYF. Here the CDR3 DNA reads TGTGCCAGCAGCTTAGGGGCCCCCGTCTCTGGAAACACCATATATTTT.

This chain uses TRBV2 with TRBJ2-7; unclear D gene. Trimming shortened V by 2 bases and J by 4 bases, and 6 bases separated the two germline ends. Germline assignment: CDR1 SNHLY and CDR2 FYNNEI. CDR3 size: 12 residues. This chain's CDR3 is CASSERRYEQYF. DNA for the CDR3: TGTGCCAGCAGTGAAAGAAGATACGAGCAGTACTTC.